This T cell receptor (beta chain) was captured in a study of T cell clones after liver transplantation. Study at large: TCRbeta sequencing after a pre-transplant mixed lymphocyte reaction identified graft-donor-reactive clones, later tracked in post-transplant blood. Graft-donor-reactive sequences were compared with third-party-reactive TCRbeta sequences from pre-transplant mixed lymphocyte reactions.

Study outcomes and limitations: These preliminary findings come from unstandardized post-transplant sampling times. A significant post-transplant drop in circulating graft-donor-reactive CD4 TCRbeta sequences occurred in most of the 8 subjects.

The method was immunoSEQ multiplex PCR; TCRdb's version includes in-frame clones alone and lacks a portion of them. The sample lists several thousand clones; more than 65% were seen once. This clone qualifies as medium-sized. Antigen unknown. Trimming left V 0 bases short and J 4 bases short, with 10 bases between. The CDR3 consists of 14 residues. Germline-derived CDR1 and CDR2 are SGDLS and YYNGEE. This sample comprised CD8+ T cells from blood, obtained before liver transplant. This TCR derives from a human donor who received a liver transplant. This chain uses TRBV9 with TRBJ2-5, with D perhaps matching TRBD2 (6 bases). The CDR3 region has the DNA TGTGCCAGCAGCGTAGGGTCTAGCGTAGAGACCCAGTACTTC. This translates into CASSVGSSVETQYF.